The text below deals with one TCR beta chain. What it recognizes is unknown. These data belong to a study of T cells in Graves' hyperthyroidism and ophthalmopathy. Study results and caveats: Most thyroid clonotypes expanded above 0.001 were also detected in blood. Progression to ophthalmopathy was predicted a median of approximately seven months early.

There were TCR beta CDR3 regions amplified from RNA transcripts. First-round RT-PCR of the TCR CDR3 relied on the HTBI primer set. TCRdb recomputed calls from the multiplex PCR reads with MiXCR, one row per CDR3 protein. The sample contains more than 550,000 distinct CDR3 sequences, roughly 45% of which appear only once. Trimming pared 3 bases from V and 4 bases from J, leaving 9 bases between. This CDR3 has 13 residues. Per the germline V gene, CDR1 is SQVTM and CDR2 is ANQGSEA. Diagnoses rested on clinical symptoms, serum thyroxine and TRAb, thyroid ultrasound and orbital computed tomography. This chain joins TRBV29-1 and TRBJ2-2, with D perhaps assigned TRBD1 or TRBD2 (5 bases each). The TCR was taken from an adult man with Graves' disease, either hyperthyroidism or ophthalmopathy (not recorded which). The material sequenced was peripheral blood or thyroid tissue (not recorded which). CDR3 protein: CSVDTGRTGELFF. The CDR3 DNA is TGCAGCGTTGACACGGGGCGCACCGGGGAGCTGTTTTTT.